Following are 3 T cell receptor beta chains from one sample sequenced in a study of T cells after yellow fever vaccination. In TCRdb, the 5' RACE reads were re-called with MiXCR into one record per CDR3 protein. The sample has hundreds of thousands of distinct CDR3 sequences; roughly 13% are singletons. The specimen comprised PBMCs, sampled on the day of the yellow fever booster vaccination. These receptors came from a man younger than 45 who received the YFV17D yellow fever vaccine.

The rearrangement uses TRBV9 and TRBJ2-7; 13 bases are shared with TRBD2. Trimming at V came to 4 bases and at J to 3 bases, leaving 7 bases not matched to a gene. The germline gives CDR1 SGDLS, CDR2 YYNGEE. CDR3 length equals 16 residues. CDR3 nucleotide sequence: TGTGCCAGCAGCAGGACTAGCGGGAGTTCTGGCTACGAGCAGTACTTC. Its protein is CASSRTSGSSGYEQYF.

This clonotype showed up many times. The chain couples TRBV7-2 to TRBJ2-7; 10 bases agree with TRBD1. With 6 bases clipped from V and 6 bases from J, the junction kept 11 bases outside the gene matches. CDR3 length: 15 residues. CDR1 is SGHTA and CDR2 is FQGNSA in the germline V gene. The CDR3 loop is CASRSAGTGAAEQYF. CDR3 coding DNA: TGTGCCAGCAGATCCGCCGGGACAGGGGCTGCCGAGCAGTACTTC.

Only a few counts were recorded for this clonotype. The chain recombines TRBV5-5 with TRBJ1-1; the D is unclear. The CDR3 runs to 13 residues. In germline, CDR1 is SGHKS, CDR2 YYEKEE (reference sequence). The V and J ends lost 4 bases and 5 bases respectively, with 12 bases between them. The CDR3 DNA is TGTGCCAGCAGCCCAACCCCGGGGACTGAAGCTTTCTTT. Its translation is CASSPTPGTEAFF.